These 15 T cell receptor beta chains share one sample of origin, sequenced in a study of Graves' ophthalmopathy and Graves' hyperthyroidism. Amplification of TCR beta CDR3 regions used RNA transcripts. HTBI primers served in a first-round RT-PCR, which a second-round multiplex PCR followed. TCRdb re-analysed the multiplex PCR reads in MiXCR, keeping a single row per CDR3 protein. In the table there are under 800,000 distinct CDR3 sequences, 20% to 25% of which are singletons. Sequencing was carried out using peripheral blood. Receptors were obtained from a woman aged 18-35 years with stable Graves' hyperthyroidism. Some clones in this sample may be carry-over from other donors' samples.

The chain links TRBV30 to TRBJ1-1, with D possibly TRBD1 on 5 matching bases. In germline, CDR1 is GTSNPN, CDR2 SVGIG (reference sequence). The CDR3 has 13 amino acids. The V gene lost 4 bases and the J gene lost 4 bases, with 13 bases spanning the gap. CDR3 coding DNA: TGTGCCTGGAACCGCCCGGGGGTCACTGAAGCTTTCTTT. Translation: CAWNRPGVTEAFF.

The table lists this clonotype with many counts. The chain combines TRBV11-2 with TRBJ1-1, with D possibly TRBD1 on 6 matching bases. The CDR3 totals 13 residues. In germline, CDR1 is SGHAT, CDR2 FQNNGV. Trimming stripped 5 bases from V and 11 bases from J, with 18 bases between. The CDR3 loop reads CASSLGGERKAFF. The CDR3 bases are TGTGCCAGCAGCCTAGGGGGGGAGCGGAAGGCTTTCTTT.

This clonotype was picked up many times. This sequence joins TRBV12-3 or TRBV12-4 and TRBJ1-2, with 9 bases fitting TRBD1. J was trimmed by 7 bases and V by 5 bases; bases with no gene match: 11. There are 15 residues in the CDR3. The CDR3 DNA sequence: TGTGCCAGCAGTCTCCGGACAGGGGAGAGTGGTGGCTACACCTTC. Translating gives CASSLRTGESGGYTF.

The table lists this clonotype with many counts. DNA for the CDR3: TGTGCCAGCAGTTTGAAGGGCGTATCTGAAGCTTTCTTT. Amino acid sequence: CASSLKGVSEAFF. The rearrangement links TRBV12-3 or TRBV12-4 to TRBJ1-1; D remains ambiguous. The V end lost 3 bases, the J end lost 6 bases, and 11 bases lay between the germline ends. CDR3 size: 13 residues.

This clonotype occurred many times. The chain joins TRBV6-2 or TRBV6-3 to TRBJ1-5; the D is unclear. The ends were cut back, 2 bases at V and 3 bases at J, with 8 bases in the middle. The CDR3 spans 14 residues. Per germline, CDR1 MNHEY and CDR2 SVGEGT. The CDR3: CASSYVEPNQPQHF. The CDR3 coding sequence is TGTGCCAGCAGTTACGTAGAGCCCAATCAGCCCCAGCATTTT.

This clonotype was picked up many times. The chain is built from TRBV15 and TRBJ1-1; D unresolved. CDR3 size: 16 residues. In germline, CDR1 is LNHNV, CDR2 YYDKDF (reference sequence). V shed 8 bases and J shed 0 bases, with 19 bases lying between them. The CDR3 loop is CATYSPGRTMNTEAFF. CDR3 sequence (DNA): TGTGCCACCTATAGCCCGGGCAGGACGATGAACACTGAAGCTTTCTTT. The full variable domain, in which reference TRBV15 and TRBJ1-1 provide the parts outside the CDR3, is DAMVIQNPRYQVTQFGKPVTLSCSQTLNHNVMYWYQQKSSQAPKLLFHYYDKDFNNEADTPDNFQSRRPNTSFCFLDIRSPGLGDTAMYLCATYSPGRTMNTEAFFGQGTRLTVV.

In this sample, this clonotype turned up many times. The chain couples TRBV7-2 to TRBJ1-5; 9 bases map to TRBD1. V shed 2 bases and J 4 bases; nucleotides not matched to a gene: 18. Per the germline V gene, CDR1 is SGHTA and CDR2 is FQGNSA. The CDR3 totals 20 residues. The CDR3 coding sequence is TGTGCCAGCAGCTTATTAGCGCGTGGGGACAGGGTACATCGGAATCAGCCCCAGCATTTT. Protein: CASSLLARGDRVHRNQPQHF.

This clonotype was recorded at least ten times. The chain combines TRBV11-1 with TRBJ1-6; 10 bases are a match to TRBD1. CDR3 length equals 18 residues. Germline V gives CDR1 SGHAT, CDR2 FQDESV (reference sequence). V shed 4 bases, J shed 7 bases, and the junction held 13 bases outside the gene matches. This chain's CDR3 is CASSSHRQGAGKNSPLHF. The CDR3 DNA reads TGTGCCAGCAGCTCCCACAGACAGGGGGCGGGTAAAAATTCACCCCTCCACTTT.

In its sample, this clonotype was seen many times. The rearrangement uses TRBV7-2 and TRBJ2-5, with 9 bases lining up with TRBD1. Germline V CDR1 and CDR2: SGHTA, FQGNSA. The CDR3 length is 15 residues. Trimming took 5 bases from V and 5 from J; bases not matched to a gene: 9. CDR3: CASSEYRGRGETQYF. The CDR3 DNA follows: TGTGCCAGCAGCGAGTACAGGGGGCGCGGCGAGACCCAGTACTTC.

This clonotype was recorded at least ten times. The V call is TRBV2, the J call TRBJ2-7; weak D call: TRBD1 (6 bases). CDR1 is SNHLY, CDR2 FYNNEI, per germline. The CDR3 runs 14 residues. The V end lost 2 bases, the J end lost 2 bases, and 10 bases lay between the germline ends. This CDR3 reads CASSEQGFTYEQYF. CDR3 sequence (DNA): TGTGCCAGCAGTGAACAGGGGTTTACCTACGAGCAGTACTTC.

For this clonotype: This may come from a read error, since a much larger clone is one base off. V usage is TRBV7-2 and J usage is TRBJ2-5; D remains ambiguous. The CDR3 covers 14 residues. V lost 4 bases and J lost 4, with 13 bases in between. Germline V CDR1 and CDR2: SGHTA, FQGNSA. This chain's CDR3 is CASSSNSGRETQYF. CDR3 coding DNA: TGTGCCAGCAGCTCAAATAGTGGTAGAGAGACCCAGTACTTC.

The V and J genes are TRBV2 and TRBJ1-3; the D is unclear. V was cut by 3 bases and J by 3 bases, with 9 bases left in between. Germline lookup yields CDR1 SNHLY and CDR2 FYNNEI. The length of the CDR3 is 14 residues. The CDR3 here is CASSDPWDGNTIYF. In DNA, the CDR3 is TGTGCCAGCAGTGATCCCTGGGATGGAAACACCATATATTTT.

This clonotype was picked up a small number of times. The missing conserved phenylalanine or tryptophan at the end of this CDR3 makes a read error likely. The chain employs TRBV19 and TRBJ1-1; 7 bases fit TRBD1. The CDR3 loop spans 15 amino acids. The germline gives CDR1 LNHDA, CDR2 SQIVND (reference sequence). The V gene end was trimmed by 5 bases and the J gene end by 1 base; junction bases not matched to a gene: 7. In DNA, the CDR3 is TGTGCCAGTAGTGACAGACAGGGAAAGAACACTGAAGCTTTCATT. Protein: CASSDRQGKNTEAFI.

This clonotype has at least ten counts. J is TRBJ1-3 and V is TRBV12-3 or TRBV12-4, with D possibly matching TRBD1 (5 bases). Trimming took 10 bases from V and 0 from J, leaving 13 bases between them. The CDR3 contains 14 residues. The CDR3 DNA sequence: TGTGCCAACACGGGACTCAACTCTGGAAACACCATATATTTT. The encoded protein is CANTGLNSGNTIYF.

This clonotype appeared many times. This chain connects TRBV6-2 or TRBV6-3 to TRBJ2-5, with 10 bases identical to TRBD1. In germline, CDR1 is MNHEY, CDR2 SVGEGT. CDR3 length equals 14 residues. The V segment lost 7 bases and the J segment 5 bases; nucleotides outside the gene matches: 7. The CDR3 nucleotides read TGTGCCAGCACCTTTAGGACAGGGGGGGAGACCCAGTACTTC. Protein: CASTFRTGGETQYF.